The clone carrying this T cell receptor beta chain has only a few counts. Its target is unknown. The CDR3 is made up of 15 amino acids. Germline V lookup: CDR1 SGDLS, CDR2 YYNGEE. The V gene lost 0 bases and the J gene lost 2 bases, with 9 bases spanning the gap. This specimen comes from a study of cytomegalovirus exposure and HLA in healthy donors. Study-level results: Presence/absence analyses treated sequencing depth as roughly uniform across donors.

The PCR had 60 Vbeta and 13 Jbeta primers. Here immunoSEQ multiplex PCR was the method, and the copy in TCRdb shows in-frame clones only, minus some. The sample holds 65,000 to 95,000 clones; 65% to 80% are singletons and the top ten take 2.5%. The sample was PBMCs. V and J are TRBV9 and TRBJ1-3; possibly TRBD1 for D (6 bases). This receptor was identified in a man younger than 45 in good health and CMV-seronegative. The CDR3 reads CASSVAGGPGNTIYF. The CDR3 region has the DNA TGTGCCAGCAGCGTAGCGGGGGGGCCTGGAAACACCATATATTTT.